This T cell receptor (beta chain) was retrieved from a study of human T cells and chemical hapten exposure. A single record per CDR3 protein comes from TCRdb applying MiXCR to the 5' RACE reads. The data show 110,000 or so distinct CDR3 sequences, with roughly 19% seen just once and 2.5% to 3.5% held by the top ten. The CDR3 has 13 amino acids. V was clipped by 8 bases and J by 3 bases, with 10 bases between them. CDR1 and CDR2 from the germline V gene are MDHEN and SYDVKM. Total RNA was isolated from whole blood that had not been fractionated. The V call is TRBV28, the J call TRBJ1-4, with no clear D. The sequence was obtained from a human donor in good health. The CDR3 nucleotides read TGTGCCAGCGTTCCGGGCCCTAATGAAAAACTGTTTTTT. It specifies CASVPGPNEKLFF.